The 7 T cell receptor beta chains below come from one sample, sequenced in a study of CXCR3 chemokines and chemotherapy response in bladder cancer. TCRdb re-called the PCR reads through MiXCR, storing one row per CDR3 protein. The sample records more than 950 distinct CDR3 sequences, about a sixth being singletons. Sample collection was performed from a patient whose treatment included neoadjuvant chemotherapy. The receptor set was obtained from a human donor with bladder cancer that responded to neoadjuvant chemotherapy.

Within the sample, this clonotype is large. This rearrangement joins TRBV5-4 to TRBJ2-1; D perhaps matches TRBD2 (6 bases). The germline V and J ends were trimmed by 0 bases and 3 bases, with 10 bases remaining between them. Germline V gives CDR1 SGHNT, CDR2 YYREEE (reference sequence). This CDR3 comprises 15 residues. The CDR3 region has the DNA TGTGCCAGCAGCTTGGCAGGAGGGAACTACAATGAGCAGTTCTTC. Protein sequence: CASSLAGGNYNEQFF. The entire variable domain, with the rest obtained from reference TRBV5-4 and TRBJ2-1, is as follows: ETGVTQSPTHLIKTRGQQVTLRCSSQSGHNTVSWYQQALGQGPQFIFQYYREEENGRGNFPPRFSGLQFPNYSSELNVNALELDDSALYLCASSLAGGNYNEQFFGPGTRLTVL.

This clonotype ranks as medium-sized. The V call is TRBV5-6, the J call TRBJ2-3, with 8 bases aligning to TRBD1. CDR3 length: 16 residues. V trimming: 0 bases; J trimming: 5 bases; junction bases outside the gene matches: 8. Germline CDR1 SGHDT, CDR2 YYEEEE. CDR3 DNA: TGTGCCAGCAGCTTGGCCAGCAGGGGGCTTGGAGATACGCAGTATTTT. It encodes CASSLASRGLGDTQYF.

For this clonotype: With a much larger clone just one base away, this may be a read error. This chain's CDR3 is CTSSLPPHIGGANVLTF. The DNA of the CDR3 is TGTACCAGCAGTCTCCCCCCGCATATTGGCGGGGCCAACGTCCTGACTTTC. The genes are TRBV2 and TRBJ2-6; D remains ambiguous. From germline, CDR1 is SNHLY and CDR2 FYNNEI. There are 17 residues in the CDR3.

This clonotype is deemed medium-sized. The J gene is TRBJ1-3, the V gene TRBV7-2, with 10 bases lining up with TRBD1. Germline trimming cut 5 bases from V and 0 bases from J; bases unmatched to any gene: 4. CDR3 length: 16 residues. Germline CDR1 SGHTA, CDR2 FQGNSA. CDR3 DNA sequence: TGTGCCAGCAGCACGGGACAGGGGTTCTCTGGAAACACCATATATTTT. This encodes CASSTGQGFSGNTIYF.

With regard to this clonotype: A far larger clone is off by one base, so a read error is likely. The chain has TRBV18 and TRBJ2-7, with D possibly being TRBD1 (6 bases). Trimming pared 3 bases from V and 7 bases from J, leaving 13 bases between. Germline assignment: CDR1 KGHSH and CDR2 LQKENI. This CDR3 comprises 13 residues. DNA for the CDR3: TGTGCCAGCTCACCTCCCTGGGACAATGAGCAGTACTTC. This sequence encodes CASSPPWDNEQYF.

This clonotype has a handful of counts. The chain recombines TRBV28 with TRBJ1-6, with TRBD1 as a possible D gene (6 bases). CDR1 is MDHEN and CDR2 is SYDVKM in the germline V gene. The CDR3 runs 14 residues. V shed 6 bases and J shed 9 bases, with 15 bases lying between them. As DNA, the CDR3 is TGTGCCAGCAGGCAGGACAGTGGGGGTTCACCCCTCCACTTT. As protein: CASRQDSGGSPLHF.

This clonotype rates as large. The chain combines TRBV6-1 with TRBJ2-5; D gene unclear. The V and J ends lost 0 bases and 5 bases respectively, with 4 bases between them. Germline CDR1 and CDR2: MNHNS and SASEGT. This CDR3 comprises 12 residues. The CDR3 sequence is CASSEARETQYF. CDR3 DNA sequence: TGTGCCAGCAGTGAAGCTAGGGAGACCCAGTACTTC.